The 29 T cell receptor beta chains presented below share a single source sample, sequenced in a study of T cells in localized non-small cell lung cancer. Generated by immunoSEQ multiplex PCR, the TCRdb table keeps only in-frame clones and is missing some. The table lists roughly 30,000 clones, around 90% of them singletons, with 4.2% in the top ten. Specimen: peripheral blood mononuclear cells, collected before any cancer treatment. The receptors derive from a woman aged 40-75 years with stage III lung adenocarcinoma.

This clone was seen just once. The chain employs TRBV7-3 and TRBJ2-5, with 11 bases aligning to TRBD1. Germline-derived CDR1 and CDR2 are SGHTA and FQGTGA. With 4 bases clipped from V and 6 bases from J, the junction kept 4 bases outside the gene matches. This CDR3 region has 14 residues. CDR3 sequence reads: CASSSGDRGKTQYF. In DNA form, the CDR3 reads TGTGCCAGCAGCTCTGGGGACAGGGGGAAGACCCAGTACTTC.

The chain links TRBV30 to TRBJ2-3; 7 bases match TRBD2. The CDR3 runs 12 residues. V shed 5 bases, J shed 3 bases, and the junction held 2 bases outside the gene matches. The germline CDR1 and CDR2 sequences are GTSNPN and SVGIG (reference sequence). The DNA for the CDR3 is TGTGCCTGGGGGAGGGGTACAGATACGCAGTATTTT. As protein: CAWGRGTDTQYF.

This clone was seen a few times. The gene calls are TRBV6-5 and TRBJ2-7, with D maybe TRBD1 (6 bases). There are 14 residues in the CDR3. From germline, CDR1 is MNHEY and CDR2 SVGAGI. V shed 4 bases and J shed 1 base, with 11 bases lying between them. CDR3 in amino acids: CASSLTGYSYEQYF. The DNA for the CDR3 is TGTGCCAGCAGTTTAACAGGGTATTCCTACGAGCAGTACTTC.

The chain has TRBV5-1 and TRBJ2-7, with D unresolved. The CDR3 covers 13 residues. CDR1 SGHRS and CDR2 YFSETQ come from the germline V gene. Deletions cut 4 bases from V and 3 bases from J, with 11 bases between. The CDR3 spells CASSMVESYEQYF. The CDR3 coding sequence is TGCGCCAGCAGCATGGTAGAGAGCTACGAGCAGTACTTC.

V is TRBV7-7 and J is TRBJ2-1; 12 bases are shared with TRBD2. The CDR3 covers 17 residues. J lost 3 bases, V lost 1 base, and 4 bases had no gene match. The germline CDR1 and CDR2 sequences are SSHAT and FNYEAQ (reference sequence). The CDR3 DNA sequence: TGTGCCAGCAGCTTAGTGGGGGGACTAGCGGGCTACAATGAGCAGTTCTTC. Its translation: CASSLVGGLAGYNEQFF.

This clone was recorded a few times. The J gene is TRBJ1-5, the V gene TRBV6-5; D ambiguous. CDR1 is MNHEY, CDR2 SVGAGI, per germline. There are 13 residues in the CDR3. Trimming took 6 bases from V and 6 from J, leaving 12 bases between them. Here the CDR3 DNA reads TGTGCCAGCAGCCCGTCGGCTGTTCAGCCCCAGCATTTT. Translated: CASSPSAVQPQHF.

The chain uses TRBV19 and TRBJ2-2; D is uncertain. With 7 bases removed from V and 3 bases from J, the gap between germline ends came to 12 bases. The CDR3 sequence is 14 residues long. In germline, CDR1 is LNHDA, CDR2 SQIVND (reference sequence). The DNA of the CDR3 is TGTGCCAGTAATTCGCCTGGGGACACCGGGGAGCTGTTTTTT. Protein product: CASNSPGDTGELFF.

Here the CDR3 DNA reads TGTGCCAGCATCACTTTAGGACCGCTCAATCAGCCCCAGCATTTT. Its protein is CASITLGPLNQPQHF. The chain couples TRBV28 to TRBJ1-5, with D hard to call. The germline V and J ends were trimmed by 7 bases and 3 bases, with 16 bases remaining between them. This CDR3 spans 15 amino acids. In germline, CDR1 is MDHEN, CDR2 SYDVKM.

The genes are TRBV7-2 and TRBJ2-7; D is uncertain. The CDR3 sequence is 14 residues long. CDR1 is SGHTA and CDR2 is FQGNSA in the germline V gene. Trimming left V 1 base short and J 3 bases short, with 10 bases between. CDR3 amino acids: CASSLVGTLYEQYF. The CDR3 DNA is TGTGCCAGCAGCTTAGTGGGAACCCTCTACGAGCAGTACTTC.

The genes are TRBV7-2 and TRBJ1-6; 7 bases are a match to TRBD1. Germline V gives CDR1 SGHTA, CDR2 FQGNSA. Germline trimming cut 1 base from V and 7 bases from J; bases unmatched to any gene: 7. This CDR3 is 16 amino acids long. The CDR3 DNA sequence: TGTGCCAGCAGCTTAGAATTCAGGACAGGAAATTCACCCCTCCACTTT. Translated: CASSLEFRTGNSPLHF.

This chain's CDR3 is CASSVGHRSYEQYF. CDR3 DNA sequence: TGTGCCAGCAGCGTCGGACATCGCTCCTACGAGCAGTACTTC. This chain uses TRBV9 with TRBJ2-7; possibly TRBD1 for D (5 bases). This CDR3 is 14 amino acids long. The germline V gene has CDR1 SGDLS and CDR2 YYNGEE. The V end lost 2 bases, the J end lost 0 bases, and 9 bases lay between the germline ends.

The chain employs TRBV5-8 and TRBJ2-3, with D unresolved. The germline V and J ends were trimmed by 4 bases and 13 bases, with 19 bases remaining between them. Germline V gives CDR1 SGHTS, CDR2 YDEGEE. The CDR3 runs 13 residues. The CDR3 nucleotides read TGTGCCAGCAGCCTTCGGACGGCTGGCCTAAAGTATTTT. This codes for CASSLRTAGLKYF.

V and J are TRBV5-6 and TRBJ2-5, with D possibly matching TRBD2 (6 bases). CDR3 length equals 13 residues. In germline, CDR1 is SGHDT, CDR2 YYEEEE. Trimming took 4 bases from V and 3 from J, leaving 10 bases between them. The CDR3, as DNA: TGTGCCAGCAGCATCGGAGGGGAAGAGACCCAGTACTTC. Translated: CASSIGGEETQYF.

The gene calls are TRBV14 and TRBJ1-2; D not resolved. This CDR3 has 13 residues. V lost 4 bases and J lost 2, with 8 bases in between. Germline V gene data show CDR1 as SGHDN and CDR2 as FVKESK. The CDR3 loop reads CASSPDENYGYTF. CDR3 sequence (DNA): TGTGCCAGCAGCCCGGACGAGAACTATGGCTACACCTTC.

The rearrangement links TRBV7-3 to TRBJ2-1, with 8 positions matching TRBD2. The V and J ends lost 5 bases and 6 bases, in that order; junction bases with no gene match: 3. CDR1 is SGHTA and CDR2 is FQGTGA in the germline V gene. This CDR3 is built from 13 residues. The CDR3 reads CASSPGGVNEQFF. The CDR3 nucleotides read TGTGCCAGCAGCCCCGGGGGGGTCAATGAGCAGTTCTTC.

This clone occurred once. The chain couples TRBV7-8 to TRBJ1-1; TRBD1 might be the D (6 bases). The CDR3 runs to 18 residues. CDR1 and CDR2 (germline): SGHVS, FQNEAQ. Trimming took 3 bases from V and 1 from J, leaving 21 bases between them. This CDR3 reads CASSFNRVLLGGNTEAFF. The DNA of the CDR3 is TGTGCCAGCAGCTTTAACAGGGTACTCTTAGGCGGGAACACTGAAGCTTTCTTT.

CDR3 sequence (DNA): TGTGCCAGCAGTGCAGGGGGCCTCACTGAAGCTTTCTTT. Its protein product is CASSAGGLTEAFF. The rearrangement links TRBV2 to TRBJ1-1, with TRBD1 matching over 8 bases. The junction had 2 bases not matched to a gene; V was cut back by 4 bases and J by 4 bases. The CDR3 totals 13 residues. The V gene's germline CDR1 is SNHLY and CDR2 FYNNEI.

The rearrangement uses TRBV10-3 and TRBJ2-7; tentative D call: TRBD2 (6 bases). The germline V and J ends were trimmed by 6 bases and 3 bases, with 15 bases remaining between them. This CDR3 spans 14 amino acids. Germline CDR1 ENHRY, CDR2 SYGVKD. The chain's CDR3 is CAISQAGWGYEQYF. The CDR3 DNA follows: TGTGCCATCAGCCAGGCGGGGTGGGGCTACGAGCAGTACTTC.

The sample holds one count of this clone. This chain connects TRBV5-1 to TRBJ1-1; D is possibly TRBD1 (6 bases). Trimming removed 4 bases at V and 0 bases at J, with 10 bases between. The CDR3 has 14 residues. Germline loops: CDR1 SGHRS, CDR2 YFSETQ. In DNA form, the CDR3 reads TGCGCCAGCAGCCGGGACAATATGAACACTGAAGCTTTCTTT. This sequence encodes CASSRDNMNTEAFF. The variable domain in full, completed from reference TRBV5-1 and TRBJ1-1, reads KAGVTQTPRYLIKTRGQQVTLSCSPISGHRSVSWYQQTPGQGLQFLFEYFSETQRNKGNFPGRFSGRQFSNSRSEMNVSTLELGDSALYLCASSRDNMNTEAFFGQGTRLTVV.

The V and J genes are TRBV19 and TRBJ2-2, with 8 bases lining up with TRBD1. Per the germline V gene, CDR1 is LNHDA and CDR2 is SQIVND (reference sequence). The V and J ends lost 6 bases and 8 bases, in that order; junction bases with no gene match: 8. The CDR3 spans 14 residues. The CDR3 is CASRGDRPPGELFF. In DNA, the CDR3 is TGTGCCAGTAGGGGGGACAGGCCTCCGGGGGAGCTGTTTTTT.

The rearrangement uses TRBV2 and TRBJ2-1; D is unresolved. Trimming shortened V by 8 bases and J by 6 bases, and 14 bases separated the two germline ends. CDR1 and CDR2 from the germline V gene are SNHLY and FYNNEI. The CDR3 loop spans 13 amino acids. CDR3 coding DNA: TGTGCCAGCCCCGGTGGAGCCGCCAATGAGCAGTTCTTC. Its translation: CASPGGAANEQFF.

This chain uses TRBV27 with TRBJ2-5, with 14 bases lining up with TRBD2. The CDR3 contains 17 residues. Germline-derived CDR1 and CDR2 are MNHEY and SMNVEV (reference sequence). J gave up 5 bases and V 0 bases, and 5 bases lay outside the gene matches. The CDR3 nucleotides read TGTGCCAGCAGTTTATCGACTAGCGGGGGGGCCCGGGAGACCCAGTACTTC. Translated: CASSLSTSGGARETQYF.

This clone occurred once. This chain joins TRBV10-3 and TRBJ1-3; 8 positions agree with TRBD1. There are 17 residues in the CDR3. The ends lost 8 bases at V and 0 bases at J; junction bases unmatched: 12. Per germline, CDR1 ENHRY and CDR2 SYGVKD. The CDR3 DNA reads TGTGCCATCCGCTCGCAAGGGACAGGCCGCTCTGGAAACACCATATATTTT. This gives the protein CAIRSQGTGRSGNTIYF.

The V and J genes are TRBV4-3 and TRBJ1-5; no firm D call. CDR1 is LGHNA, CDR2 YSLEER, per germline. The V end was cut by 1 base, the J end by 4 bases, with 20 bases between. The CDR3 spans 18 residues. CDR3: CASSQVPRPGESNQPQHF. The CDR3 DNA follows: TGCGCCAGCAGCCAAGTTCCACGACCAGGTGAGTCAAATCAGCCCCAGCATTTT.

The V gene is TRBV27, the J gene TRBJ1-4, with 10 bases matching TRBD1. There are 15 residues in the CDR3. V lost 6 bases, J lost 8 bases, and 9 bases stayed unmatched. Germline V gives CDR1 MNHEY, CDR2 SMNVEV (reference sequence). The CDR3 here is CASRPGTGEWEKLFF. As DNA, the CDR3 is TGTGCCAGCAGACCAGGGACAGGGGAGTGGGAAAAACTGTTTTTT. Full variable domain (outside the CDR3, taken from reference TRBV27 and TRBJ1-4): EAQVTQNPRYLITVTGKKLTVTCSQNMNHEYMSWYRQDPGLGLRQIYYSMNVEVTDKGDVPEGYKVSRKEKRNFPLILESPSPNQTSLYFCASRPGTGEWEKLFFGSGTQLSVL.

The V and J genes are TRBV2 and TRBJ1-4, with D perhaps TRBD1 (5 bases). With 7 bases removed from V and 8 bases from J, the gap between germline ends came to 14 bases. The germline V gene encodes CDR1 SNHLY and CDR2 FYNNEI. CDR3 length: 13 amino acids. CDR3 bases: TGTGCCAGCAAGCTGACAGTCCCCGAAAAACTGTTTTTT. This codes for CASKLTVPEKLFF.

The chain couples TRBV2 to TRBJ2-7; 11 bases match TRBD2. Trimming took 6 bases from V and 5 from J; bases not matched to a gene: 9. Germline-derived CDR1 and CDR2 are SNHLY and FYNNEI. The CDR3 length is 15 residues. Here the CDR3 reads CASRGVAGGPNEQYF. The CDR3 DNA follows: TGTGCCAGCAGGGGAGTAGCGGGAGGGCCCAACGAGCAGTACTTC.

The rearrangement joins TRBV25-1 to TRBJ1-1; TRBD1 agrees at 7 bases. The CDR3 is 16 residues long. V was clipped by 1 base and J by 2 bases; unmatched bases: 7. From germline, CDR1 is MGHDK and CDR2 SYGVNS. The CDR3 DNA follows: TGTGCCAGCAGTGAATCCCCGGGACAGATCAACACTGAAGCTTTCTTT. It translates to CASSESPGQINTEAFF.

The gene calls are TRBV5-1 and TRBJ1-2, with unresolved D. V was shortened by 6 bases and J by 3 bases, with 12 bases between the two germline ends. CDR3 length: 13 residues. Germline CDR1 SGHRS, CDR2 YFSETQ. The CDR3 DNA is TGCGCCAGCAATTCGGGGAAAGACTATGGCTACACCTTC. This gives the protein CASNSGKDYGYTF.